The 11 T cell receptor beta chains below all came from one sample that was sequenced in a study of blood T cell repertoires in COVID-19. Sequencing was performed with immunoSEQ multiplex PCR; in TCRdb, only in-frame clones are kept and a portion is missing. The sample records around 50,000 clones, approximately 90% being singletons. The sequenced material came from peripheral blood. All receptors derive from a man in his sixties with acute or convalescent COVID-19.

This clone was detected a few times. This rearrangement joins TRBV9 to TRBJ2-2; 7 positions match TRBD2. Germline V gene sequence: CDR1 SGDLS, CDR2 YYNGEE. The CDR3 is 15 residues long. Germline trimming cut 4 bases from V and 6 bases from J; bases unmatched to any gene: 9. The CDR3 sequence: CASSSTTSFSGELFF. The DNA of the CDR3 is TGTGCCAGCAGCTCTACGACTAGCTTTTCCGGGGAGCTGTTTTTT. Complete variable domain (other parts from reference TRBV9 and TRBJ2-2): DSGVTQTPKHLITATGQRVTLRCSPRSGDLSVYWYQQSLDQGLQFLIQYYNGEERAKGNILERFSAQQFPDLHSELNLSSLELGDSALYFCASSSTTSFSGELFFGEGSRLTVL.

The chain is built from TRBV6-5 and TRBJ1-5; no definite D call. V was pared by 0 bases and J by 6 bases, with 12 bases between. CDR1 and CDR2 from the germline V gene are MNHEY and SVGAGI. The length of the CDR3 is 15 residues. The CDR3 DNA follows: TGTGCCAGCAGTTACTCGAAGAGGGAAGTTCAGCCCCAGCATTTT. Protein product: CASSYSKREVQPQHF.

CDR3 sequence: CASSPHSNSPLHF. The CDR3, as DNA: TGTGCCAGCAGTCCGCATAGTAATTCACCCCTCCACTTT. This chain links TRBV12-3 or TRBV12-4 with TRBJ1-6; D unclear. CDR3 length: 13 residues. Trimming stripped 5 bases from V and 6 bases from J, with 8 bases between.

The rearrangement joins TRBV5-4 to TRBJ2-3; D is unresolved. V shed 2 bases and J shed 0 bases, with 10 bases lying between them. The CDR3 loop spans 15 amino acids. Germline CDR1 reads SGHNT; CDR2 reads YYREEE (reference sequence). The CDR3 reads CASSFSAASTDTQYF. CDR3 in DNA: TGTGCCAGCAGCTTTTCGGCGGCTAGCACAGATACGCAGTATTTT.

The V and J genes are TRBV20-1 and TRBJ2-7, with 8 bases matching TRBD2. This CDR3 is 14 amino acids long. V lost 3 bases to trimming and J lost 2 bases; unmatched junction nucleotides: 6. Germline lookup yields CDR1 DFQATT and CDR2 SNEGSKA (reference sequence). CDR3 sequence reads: CSASSQREPYEQYF. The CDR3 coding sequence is TGCAGTGCTAGTTCCCAGCGGGAGCCCTACGAGCAGTACTTC.

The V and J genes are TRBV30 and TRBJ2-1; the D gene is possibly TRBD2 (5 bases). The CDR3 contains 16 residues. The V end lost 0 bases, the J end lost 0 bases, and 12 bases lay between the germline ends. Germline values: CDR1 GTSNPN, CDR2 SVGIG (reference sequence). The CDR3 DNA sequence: TGTGCCTGGAGTGTACCGGGGAGTGGCTCCTACAATGAGCAGTTCTTC. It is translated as CAWSVPGSGSYNEQFF.

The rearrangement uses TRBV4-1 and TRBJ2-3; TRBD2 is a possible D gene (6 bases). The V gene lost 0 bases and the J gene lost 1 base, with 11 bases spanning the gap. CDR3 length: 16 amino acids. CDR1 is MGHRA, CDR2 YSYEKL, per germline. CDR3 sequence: CASSQDRGLGTDTQYF. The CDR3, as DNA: TGCGCCAGCAGCCAAGATAGGGGACTTGGCACAGATACGCAGTATTTT.

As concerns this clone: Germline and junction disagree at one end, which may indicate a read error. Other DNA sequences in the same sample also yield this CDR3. CDR3 sequence: CASSVQGGNTEAFF. The CDR3, as DNA: TGTGCCAGCAGTGTACAGGGAGGGAACACTGAGGCTTTCTTT. This sequence joins TRBV2 and TRBJ1-1, with D possibly TRBD1 on 6 matching bases. Germline-derived CDR1 and CDR2 are SNHLY and FYNNEI. The CDR3 has 14 amino acids.

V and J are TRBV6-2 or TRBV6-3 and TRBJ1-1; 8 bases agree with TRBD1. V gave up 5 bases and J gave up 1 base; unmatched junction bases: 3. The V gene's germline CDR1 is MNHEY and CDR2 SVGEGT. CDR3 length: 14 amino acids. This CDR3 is CASSTGTGNTEAFF. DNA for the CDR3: TGTGCCAGCAGTACCGGGACAGGGAACACTGAAGCTTTCTTT.

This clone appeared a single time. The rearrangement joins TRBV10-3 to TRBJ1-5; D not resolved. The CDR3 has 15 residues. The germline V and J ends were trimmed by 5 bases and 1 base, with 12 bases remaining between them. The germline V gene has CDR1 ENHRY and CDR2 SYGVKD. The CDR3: CAISSDTSSNQPQHF. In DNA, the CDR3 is TGTGCCATCAGTTCCGACACATCCAGCAATCAGCCCCAGCATTTT.

This CDR3 is CASSQLTGNKQTQYF. The CDR3 coding sequence is TGCGCCAGCAGTCAATTAACAGGGAATAAGCAGACCCAGTACTTC. The chain carries TRBV23-1 and TRBJ2-5; possible D gene TRBD1, 6 bases. TRBV23-1 is an ORF; its function is uncertain. V lost 1 base to trimming and J lost 6 bases, with 15 bases between them. This CDR3 is 15 amino acids long.